This T cell receptor (beta chain) was recorded in a study of vaccination and CD4 T cells after COVID-19. Findings and caveats of the study: The median proportion of reactive clones detected only post-vaccination in convalescent patients was 85% to 90%.

Cultured CD4+ T cells had their DNA profiled by the Oncomine TCR Beta short-read assay. TCRdb reprocessed the PCR reads with MiXCR, giving one entry per CDR3 protein. The data hold approximately 24,000 distinct CDR3 sequences, with 67% observed a single time. CDR3 length: 18 residues. V lost 0 bases to trimming and J lost 5 bases; unmatched junction nucleotides: 13. Germline CDR1 is MGHDK and CDR2 is SYGVNS. Treatment denoted: approximately 9-day PBMC culture with coronavirus spike peptide pools or control peptides (ViraFEST assay). Details on this clonotype: What it binds is unknown.

The clonotype comes from a human donor who received a COVID-19 vaccine. The specimen comprised CD4+ T cells from blood, cultured in vitro, sampled after SARS-CoV-2 vaccination. The chain recombines TRBV25-1 with TRBJ2-5; 9 bases align to TRBD1. CDR3 nucleotide sequence: TGTGCCAGCAGTGAATATTCGACAGGGGGTTTTTCTGGGGAGACCCAGTACTTC. It encodes CASSEYSTGGFSGETQYF.